This T cell receptor (beta chain) derives from a study of cytomegalovirus exposure and HLA in healthy donors. Profiled with immunoSEQ multiplex PCR; TCRdb holds only in-frame clones, not every one. This table has 90,000 to 150,000 clones, about 82% appearing once. Notes on the study in general: Most TCR sequences were rare, but some public TCRs occurred in many donors. Diagnosis of cytomegalovirus status made by the classifier reportedly showed high specificity and sensitivity. In vitro checks showed that a few CMV-associated chains really do target CMV antigens.

A remark on this clone: Antigen specificity is unknown.

This CDR3 region has 17 residues. The origin of this receptor is a young man in good health and CMV-seronegative. This sequence joins TRBV21-1 and TRBJ2-1; the table's D call of TRBD2 was not tested on the DNA. TRBV21-1 is designated a pseudogene. Sample: PBMCs. CDR3: CASSKAPGVLSHNEQFF. In DNA form, the CDR3 reads TGTGCCAGCAGCAAAGCGCCGGGAGTCTTGAGCCACAATGAGCAGTTCTTC.